A single T cell receptor beta chain is shown here with its context. Its antigen is currently unknown. This entry comes from a study of identifying expanded T cells in peripheral blood. Sequenced by immunoSEQ multiplex PCR; TCRdb stores in-frame clones only, minus some. The data show approximately 83,000 clones, about 85% seen once. No infections or other immune events were documented during collection. CDR1 and CDR2 (germline): SGHTA, FQGNSA. V lost 3 bases, J lost 4 bases, and 6 bases lay in between. The CDR3 is 12 residues long. Broader study findings: Two-week clone count variance significantly increased as total template count grew. Over approximately two and four weeks, about 16 and 19 clones changed, versus approximately 1.1 between replicates.

This chain joins TRBV7-2 and TRBJ2-5, with unresolved D. The clonotype was recovered from a person aged 18 to 75 in good health. The specimen was blood. CDR3 nucleotide sequence: TGTGCCAGCAGCTTCCCCGGAGAGACCCAGTACTTC. This gives the protein CASSFPGETQYF.